This T cell receptor (beta chain) was sequenced in a study of beta chain features in type 1 diabetes. Study in general: Healthy donors and patients showed comparable age, gender and cell yields.

The investigators reverse transcribed all of the isolated RNA, so they sequenced expressed TCRB transcripts. Profiled with immunoSEQ multiplex PCR; TCRdb holds only in-frame clones, not every one. The data contain some 280,000 clones, over 11% of them singletons. Notes on this clone: Its antigen is unidentified. The sample has other DNA sequences that encode this CDR3 too.

Trimming left V 4 bases short and J 1 base short, with 5 bases between. The CDR3 length is 13 residues. Looked up from germline, CDR1 is LNHDA and CDR2 is SQIVND (reference sequence). General study results and limits: When VDJ junctions were examined, type 1 diabetes patients showed fewer insertions and more deletions. The study found moderately but significantly shorter TCRB CDR3s in all four CD4+ subsets of Type 1 diabetes patients. A closer apparent resemblance between naive, central memory and Treg TCRB repertoires was seen in patients than in healthy donors. It was possible that PCR favored shorter templates, equally so in patients and controls.

Material for sequencing was naive CD4+ T cells from blood. The clonotype comes from a man under 40 with type 1 diabetes. The rearrangement joins TRBV19 to TRBJ1-5; a possible D gene is TRBD1 (5 bases). The CDR3 sequence: CASSRQSNQPQHF. The CDR3 nucleotides are TGTGCCAGTAGTAGACAGAGCAATCAGCCCCAGCATTTT.